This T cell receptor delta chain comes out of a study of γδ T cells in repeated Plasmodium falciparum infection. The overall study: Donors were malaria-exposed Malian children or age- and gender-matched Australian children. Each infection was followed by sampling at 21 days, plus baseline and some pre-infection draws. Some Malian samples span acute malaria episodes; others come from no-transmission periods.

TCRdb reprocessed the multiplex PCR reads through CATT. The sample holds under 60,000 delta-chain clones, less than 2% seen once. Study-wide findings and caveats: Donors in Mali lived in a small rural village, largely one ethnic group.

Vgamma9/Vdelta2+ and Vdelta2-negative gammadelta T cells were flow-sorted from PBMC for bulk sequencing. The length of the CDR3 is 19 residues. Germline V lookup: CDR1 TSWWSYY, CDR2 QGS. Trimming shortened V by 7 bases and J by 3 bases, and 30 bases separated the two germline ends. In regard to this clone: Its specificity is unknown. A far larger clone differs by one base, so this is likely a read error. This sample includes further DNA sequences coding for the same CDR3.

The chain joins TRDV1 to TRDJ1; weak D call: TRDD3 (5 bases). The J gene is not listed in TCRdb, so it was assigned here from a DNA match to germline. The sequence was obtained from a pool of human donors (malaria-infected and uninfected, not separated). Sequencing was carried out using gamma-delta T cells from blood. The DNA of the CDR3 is TGTGCTCTTGTTGGTGTAGGGATCTGGCGGTCCCTGGGCCCCGATAAACTCATCTTT. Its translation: CALVGVGIWRSLGPDKLIF.